Following are 27 T cell receptor beta chains from one sample sequenced in a study of early T cells in non-severe SARS-CoV-2 infection. TCRdb redid the calling of the 5' RACE reads with MiXCR, one entry per CDR3 protein. The sample includes 27,000 or so distinct CDR3 sequences, 2.5% to 3.5% of them seen just once. Sequenced material: whole blood. These receptors were taken from an adult who was a healthcare worker with PCR-confirmed SARS-CoV-2 infection or an uninfected control (not recorded which).

Many counts were recorded for this clonotype. The chain combines TRBV3-1 with TRBJ1-1; no clear D gene. The CDR3 runs to 15 residues. The germline V gene has CDR1 LGHDT and CDR2 YNNKEL (reference sequence). The V gene lost 1 base and the J gene lost 7 bases, with 16 bases spanning the gap. CDR3 in amino acids: CASSQGEGRFGEAFF. The CDR3 nucleotides are TGTGCCAGCAGCCAAGGGGAAGGGAGGTTTGGTGAAGCTTTCTTT. The full variable domain, completed using reference TRBV3-1 and TRBJ1-1, is DTAVSQTPKYLVTQMGNDKSIKCEQNLGHDTMYWYKQDSKKFLKIMFSYNNKELIINETVPNRFSPKSPDKAHLNLHINSLELGDSAVYFCASSQGEGRFGEAFFGQGTRLTVV.

This clonotype was seen many times. J is TRBJ2-7 and V is TRBV11-2; D is ambiguous. Between the trimmed V and J ends, which lost 0 bases and 6 bases, there was a span of 12 bases. The germline CDR1 and CDR2 sequences are SGHAT and FQNNGV. This CDR3 is built from 14 residues. The CDR3 sequence: CASSLDLTAREQYV. The CDR3 bases are TGTGCCAGCAGCTTAGATTTGACTGCCCGCGAGCAGTACGTC.

By sample share, this clonotype is medium-sized. The chain links TRBV19 to TRBJ2-1, with 11 bases that match TRBD1. The CDR3 contains 13 residues. Looked up from germline, CDR1 is LNHDA and CDR2 is SQIVND (reference sequence). Trimming at V came to 4 bases and at J to 7 bases, leaving 0 bases not matched to a gene. The CDR3 coding sequence is TGTGCCAGTAGTAGGGACAGGGGGAATGAGCAGTTCTTC. Amino acids: CASSRDRGNEQFF.

This clonotype was counted many times. The chain combines TRBV5-1 with TRBJ2-3; no clear D. The germline V gene has CDR1 SGHRS and CDR2 YFSETQ. V lost 0 bases, J lost 2 bases, and 4 bases lay in between. This CDR3 has 13 residues. CDR3 bases: TGCGCCAGCAGCTTGGGGTTCACAGATACGCAGTATTTT. Protein product: CASSLGFTDTQYF.

Many counts were recorded for this clonotype. The chain couples TRBV12-5 to TRBJ1-4; D remains ambiguous. Germline assignment: CDR1 LGHNT and CDR2 FRNRAP. With 6 bases removed from V and 2 bases from J, the gap between germline ends came to 7 bases. The CDR3 totals 13 residues. Here the CDR3 DNA reads TGTGCTAGTGGCCCTAGCACTAATGAAAAACTGTTTTTT. This encodes CASGPSTNEKLFF.

In this sample, this clonotype turned up many times. The V and J genes are TRBV5-1 and TRBJ1-1; D is possibly TRBD1 (5 bases). This CDR3 region has 16 residues. Trimming left V 3 bases short and J 5 bases short, with 20 bases between. Germline CDR1 SGHRS, CDR2 YFSETQ. The CDR3 region has the DNA TGCGCCAGCAGCTCGGTGGGGACCCATCGAGGGACTGAAGCTTTCTTT. The encoded protein is CASSSVGTHRGTEAFF.

This clonotype ranks as medium-sized. V gene TRBV30 combines with J gene TRBJ1-2; no firm D call. Germline-derived CDR1 and CDR2 are GTSNPN and SVGIG (reference sequence). CDR3 length: 13 amino acids. V gave up 0 bases and J gave up 8 bases, with 13 bases separating them. The CDR3 region is CAWSVIDNRGYTF. For the CDR3, the DNA is TGTGCCTGGAGTGTTATTGACAATCGGGGCTACACCTTC. The complete variable domain, with remaining parts taken from reference TRBV30 and TRBJ1-2, reads SQTIHQWPATLVQPVGSPLSLECTVEGTSNPNLYWYRQAAGRGLQLLFYSVGIGQISSEVPQNLSASRPQDRQFILSSKKLLLSDSGFYLCAWSVIDNRGYTFGSGTRLTVV.

The table lists this clonotype with a few counts. The V gene is TRBV20-1, the J gene TRBJ1-1, with 7 nucleotides matching TRBD1. Germline V gene lookup returns CDR1 DFQATT and CDR2 SNEGSKA (reference sequence). V lost 6 bases and J lost 3; bases outside the gene matches: 13. CDR3 length: 15 amino acids. CDR3 amino acids: CSAPSSGGEDTEAFF. The CDR3 region has the DNA TGCAGTGCCCCTAGCTCAGGGGGAGAGGACACTGAAGCTTTCTTT.

This clonotype was detected ten times or more. The CDR3 nucleotides are TGCAGTGCTAGAACCCGCGGGACATTCACTGAAGCTTTCTTT. It is translated as CSARTRGTFTEAFF. The chain carries TRBV20-1 and TRBJ1-1, with D tentatively TRBD1 (6 bases). The CDR3 runs to 14 residues. Germline V lookup: CDR1 DFQATT, CDR2 SNEGSKA (reference sequence). The germline V and J ends were trimmed by 2 bases and 4 bases, with 14 bases remaining between them.

In this sample, this clonotype turned up many times. The chain employs TRBV12-3 or TRBV12-4 and TRBJ1-2; the D is unclear. With 3 bases removed from V and 5 bases from J, the gap between germline ends came to 7 bases. There are 12 residues in the CDR3. The CDR3 reads CASSFPGYGYTF. The CDR3 DNA follows: TGTGCCAGCAGTTTCCCCGGGTATGGCTACACCTTC.

By share, this clonotype ranks as medium-sized. The chain employs TRBV7-2 and TRBJ2-5; a possible D gene is TRBD2 (6 bases). CDR3 length: 17 amino acids. Trimming took 3 bases from V and 3 from J, leaving 20 bases between them. Germline-derived CDR1 and CDR2 are SGHTA and FQGNSA. The CDR3, as DNA: TGTGCCAGCAGCTTGCAGTCGACCGGGAGCAAAAAAGAGACCCAGTACTTC. Its translation: CASSLQSTGSKKETQYF.

There are many counts of this clonotype. The J gene is TRBJ1-5, the V gene TRBV30, with D possibly matching TRBD1 (5 bases). V was cut by 2 bases and J by 1 base, with 6 bases left in between. The CDR3 length is 13 residues. The germline V gene encodes CDR1 GTSNPN and CDR2 SVGIG (reference sequence). The chain's CDR3 is CAWSWGSNQPQHF. CDR3 DNA sequence: TGTGCCTGGAGTTGGGGGAGCAATCAGCCCCAGCATTTT.

This clonotype has a count of ten or more. J is TRBJ1-6 and V is TRBV6-1; unclear D gene. V lost 5 bases and J lost 7, with 9 bases in between. Germline CDR1 MNHNS, CDR2 SASEGT. This CDR3 has 13 residues. CDR3 coding DNA: TGTGCCAGCAGTATGTCAGACAATTCACCCCTCCACTTT. It encodes CASSMSDNSPLHF.

Ten or more counts support this clonotype. The rearrangement joins TRBV20-1 to TRBJ2-2; D call uncertain. There are 11 residues in the CDR3. The V gene lost 2 bases and the J gene lost 8 bases, with 6 bases spanning the gap. Germline loops: CDR1 DFQATT, CDR2 SNEGSKA (reference sequence). In DNA, the CDR3 is TGCAGTGCTAGATCCCGGGGGGAGCTGTTTTTT. Amino acid sequence: CSARSRGELFF.

At least ten counts were recorded for this clonotype. J is TRBJ1-5 and V is TRBV27; TRBD1 aligns across 8 bases. Germline V gene sequence: CDR1 MNHEY, CDR2 SMNVEV (reference sequence). Trimming at V came to 2 bases and at J to 4 bases, leaving 7 bases not matched to a gene. The CDR3 has 16 residues. CDR3 bases: TGTGCCAGCAGTTTAGTATATCAGGGGGCTAATCAGCCCCAGCATTTT. Its translation is CASSLVYQGANQPQHF.

This clonotype was counted at least ten times. CDR3 in amino acids: CASSPRDIEDGYTF. As DNA, the CDR3 is TGTGCCAGCAGCCCCAGGGACATAGAGGATGGCTACACCTTC. V gene TRBV7-9 combines with J gene TRBJ1-2, with a possible D match to TRBD1 (6 bases). Germline values: CDR1 SEHNR, CDR2 FQNEAQ (reference sequence). This CDR3 contains 14 residues. The germline V and J ends were trimmed by 5 bases and 6 bases, with 16 bases remaining between them. The full variable domain, with the rest looked up from reference TRBV7-9 and TRBJ1-2, is DTGVSQNPRHKITKRGQNVTFRCDPISEHNRLYWYRQTLGQGPEFLTYFQNEAQLEKSRLLSDRFSAERPKGSFSTLEIQRTEQGDSAMYLCASSPRDIEDGYTFGSGTRLTVV.

This clonotype was seen more than once but under ten times. This rearrangement joins TRBV27 to TRBJ2-3; maybe TRBD1 (6 bases). V was cut by 3 bases and J by 6 bases, with 13 bases left in between. The CDR3 contains 14 residues. Germline CDR1 reads MNHEY; CDR2 reads SMNVEV (reference sequence). The CDR3 nucleotides are TGTGCCAGCAGTTTCGTAGGGGGTGTGGATACGCAGTATTTT. It specifies CASSFVGGVDTQYF.

This clonotype qualifies as medium-sized. V and J are TRBV27 and TRBJ2-5, with unresolved D. The CDR3 spans 10 residues. Trimming pared 2 bases from V and 13 bases from J, leaving 8 bases between. Germline loops: CDR1 MNHEY, CDR2 SMNVEV (reference sequence). The CDR3 DNA sequence: TGTGCCAGCAGTTTACCTAACGGGTACTTC. The encoded protein is CASSLPNGYF.

This clonotype appeared many times. The chain has TRBV6-1 and TRBJ1-1; 10 bases match TRBD1. The germline CDR1 and CDR2 sequences are MNHNS and SASEGT. The CDR3 sequence is 14 residues long. J was trimmed by 7 bases and V by 5 bases; bases with no gene match: 7. The CDR3 sequence: CASSRDRGYHEAFF. CDR3 DNA: TGTGCCAGCAGTAGGGACAGGGGTTATCATGAAGCTTTCTTT.

This clonotype was picked up many times. This rearrangement joins TRBV11-1 to TRBJ2-7; the match to TRBD1 covers 11 bases. After removal of 5 bases from V and 2 bases from J, the junction contained 5 bases not matched to a gene. CDR3 length equals 15 residues. Germline V lookup: CDR1 SGHAT, CDR2 FQDESV (reference sequence). The CDR3 spells CASSPGTGGPYEQYV. The CDR3 nucleotides are TGTGCCAGCAGCCCAGGGACAGGGGGGCCCTACGAGCAGTACGTC.

This clonotype is medium-sized by share. The chain carries TRBV6-4 and TRBJ1-5; D is unresolved. CDR3 size: 13 residues. V was clipped by 5 bases and J by 0 bases, with 5 bases between them. Looked up from germline, CDR1 is MRHNA and CDR2 is SNTAGT. The CDR3 loop is CASSPNSNQPQHF. The CDR3 DNA follows: TGTGCCAGCAGTCCCAATAGCAATCAGCCCCAGCATTTT.

This clonotype was seen many times. The rearrangement uses TRBV7-6 and TRBJ2-3; 7 bases fit TRBD2. This CDR3 contains 14 residues. The V gene's germline CDR1 is SGHVS and CDR2 FNYEAQ. V shed 3 bases and J 5 bases; nucleotides not matched to a gene: 5. CDR3 DNA sequence: TGTGCCAGCAGCTTTGGCGGGGGAGGAGATACGCAGTATTTT. Translated: CASSFGGGGDTQYF.

This clonotype was seen many times. An end of the junction does not agree with germline; a read error may underlie this. The V gene is TRBV11-2, the J gene TRBJ2-2, with no clear D. CDR1 and CDR2 (germline): SGHAT, FQNNGV. The CDR3 extends over 14 amino acids. The CDR3 nucleotides read TGTGTCAGCATCCCCCCCGCGGACACCGGGGAGCTGTTTTTT. Translation: CVSIPPADTGELFF.

There are many counts of this clonotype. The chain joins TRBV5-5 to TRBJ1-6, with D possibly TRBD1 on 6 matching bases. Germline V gives CDR1 SGHKS, CDR2 YYEKEE (reference sequence). This CDR3 region has 16 residues. V lost 3 bases, J lost 7 bases, and 17 bases lay in between. CDR3 residues: CASSSPLAGGNSPLHF. The CDR3 coding sequence is TGTGCCAGCAGCTCCCCTTTAGCGGGGGGCAATTCACCCCTCCACTTT.

There are many counts of this clonotype. The V call is TRBV10-3, the J call TRBJ1-6; D remains unclear. The germline V and J ends were trimmed by 3 bases and 6 bases, with 9 bases remaining between them. Germline CDR1 is ENHRY and CDR2 is SYGVKD. CDR3 length: 14 residues. CDR3 in DNA: TGTGCCATCAGTGAAACAGCGTTTAATTCACCCCTCCACTTT. It yields the protein CAISETAFNSPLHF.

This clonotype was seen repeatedly, ten times or more. The chain combines TRBV7-2 with TRBJ1-1; D is ambiguous. This CDR3 is 18 amino acids long. V lost 4 bases to trimming and J lost 2 bases, with 23 bases between them. Germline-derived CDR1 and CDR2 are SGHTA and FQGNSA. In DNA, the CDR3 is TGTGCCAGCAGCTCAACCGGCGGCATATTTTCTATAAACACTGAAGCTTTCTTT. Translated, it gives CASSSTGGIFSINTEAFF.

This clonotype was seen a few times. CDR3 residues: CASSERQGPDSGANVLTF. The CDR3 DNA follows: TGTGCCAGCAGTGAGAGGCAGGGGCCCGATTCCGGGGCCAACGTCCTGACTTTC. The chain joins TRBV25-1 to TRBJ2-6; D may be TRBD1 (6 bases). Germline CDR1 is MGHDK and CDR2 is SYGVNS. V was cut by 3 bases and J by 4 bases, with 19 bases left in between. CDR3 length equals 18 residues.